A single sample gave rise to the 30 T cell receptor beta chains below, sequenced in a study of blood T cell repertoires in COVID-19. Clones were sequenced by immunoSEQ multiplex PCR, and TCRdb holds only the in-frame ones, with some missing. The data contain 100,000 or so clones, 85% to 95% of them singletons. Material: peripheral blood. The receptors were gathered from a man over 45 with active COVID-19.

The chain employs TRBV28 and TRBJ1-2, with D maybe TRBD1 (6 bases). CDR1 is MDHEN, CDR2 SYDVKM, per germline. Trimming took 5 bases from V and 2 from J, leaving 12 bases between them. The CDR3 consists of 14 residues. The CDR3 protein is CASSAGGLNYGYTF. DNA for the CDR3: TGTGCCAGCAGTGCGGGGGGCTTAAACTATGGCTACACCTTC.

The chain has TRBV19 and TRBJ1-1; D gene unclear. CDR1 is LNHDA and CDR2 is SQIVND in the germline V gene (reference sequence). V shed 5 bases and J shed 0 bases, with 16 bases lying between them. CDR3 length: 16 residues. The CDR3 nucleotides are TGTGCCAGTAGTCCTGCCTATTCTCTCCTGAACACTGAAGCTTTCTTT. Translation gives CASSPAYSLLNTEAFF.

The V gene is TRBV2, the J gene TRBJ1-3; the D is unclear. V lost 3 bases, J lost 1 base, and 7 bases lay in between. CDR1 and CDR2 (germline): SNHLY, FYNNEI. CDR3 length: 14 residues. The CDR3 DNA reads TGTGCCAGCAGTGAGGCCAGGTCTGGAAACACCATATATTTT. Encoded protein: CASSEARSGNTIYF.

V usage is TRBV24-1 and J usage is TRBJ2-1; 7 bases match TRBD1. With 2 bases clipped from V and 2 bases from J, the junction kept 5 bases outside the gene matches. This CDR3 has 16 amino acids. Germline CDR1 and CDR2: KGHDR and SFDVKD. The CDR3 nucleotides read TGTGCCACCAGTGATTCCCGGGACAGTCCCTACAATGAGCAGTTCTTC. It specifies CATSDSRDSPYNEQFF.

This chain uses TRBV7-2 with TRBJ1-6; unclear D gene. Germline V gene sequence: CDR1 SGHTA, CDR2 FQGNSA. CDR3 size: 13 residues. V was clipped by 2 bases and J by 8 bases, with 7 bases between them. In DNA, the CDR3 is TGTGCCAGCAGCTTACCCCGGGATTCACCCCTCCACTTT. This encodes CASSLPRDSPLHF.

V and J are TRBV27 and TRBJ2-7; TRBD2 matches 9 bases. This CDR3 has 15 residues. Germline CDR1 is MNHEY and CDR2 is SMNVEV (reference sequence). J was trimmed by 2 bases and V by 2 bases; bases with no gene match: 4. The DNA for the CDR3 is TGTGCCAGCAGTTTAAGGGCTAGCGGGACCTACGAGCAGTACTTC. This sequence encodes CASSLRASGTYEQYF.

The rearrangement uses TRBV6-5 and TRBJ1-1, with a tentative D call TRBD1 (5 bases). V was shortened by 9 bases and J by 4 bases, with 18 bases between the two germline ends. CDR3 length: 14 amino acids. In germline, CDR1 is MNHEY, CDR2 SVGAGI. This chain's CDR3 is CASTPDRRATEAFF. The CDR3 DNA sequence: TGTGCCAGTACTCCAGACAGAAGGGCCACTGAAGCTTTCTTT.

This clone was picked up a small number of times. The chain uses TRBV2 and TRBJ1-2; D not certain. V dropped 4 bases and J dropped 4 bases, with 10 bases sitting between them. The CDR3 loop spans 13 amino acids. CDR1 and CDR2 from the germline V gene are SNHLY and FYNNEI. The CDR3 loop is CASSVGWFYGYTF. CDR3 coding DNA: TGTGCCAGCAGTGTCGGGTGGTTCTATGGCTACACCTTC.

This chain joins TRBV18 and TRBJ2-7, with TRBD2 identical over 10 bases. V was clipped by 3 bases and J by 2 bases; unmatched bases: 4. Germline values: CDR1 KGHSH, CDR2 LQKENI. The CDR3 contains 15 residues. The CDR3 is CASSPGTSGTYEQYF. The DNA for the CDR3 is TGTGCCAGCTCACCCGGAACTAGCGGGACCTACGAGCAGTACTTC.

This chain connects TRBV24-1 to TRBJ2-1; TRBD2 agrees at 8 bases. The CDR3 extends over 12 amino acids. V gave up 7 bases and J gave up 9 bases; unmatched junction bases: 4. Germline loops: CDR1 KGHDR, CDR2 SFDVKD. The DNA for the CDR3 is TGTGCCACCAGGCACACTAGCGGTGAGCAGTTCTTC. Amino acids: CATRHTSGEQFF.

The chain links TRBV28 to TRBJ1-1; 7 positions agree with TRBD1. Germline-derived CDR1 and CDR2 are MDHEN and SYDVKM. The CDR3 has 14 residues. The V and J ends lost 4 bases and 3 bases, in that order; junction bases with no gene match: 5. DNA of the CDR3: TGTGCCAGCAGTTCCCAACAGGGGTACACTGAAGCTTTCTTT. Residues: CASSSQQGYTEAFF.

This clone was found a few times. The chain uses TRBV5-1 and TRBJ2-1; 8 nucleotides match TRBD1. CDR1 is SGHRS, CDR2 YFSETQ, per germline. The CDR3 is 14 amino acids. V dropped 0 bases and J dropped 6; count of bases not matched to a gene: 2. As DNA, the CDR3 is TGCGCCAGCAGCTTGGTGACAGGGGTCAATGAGCAGTTCTTC. Residues: CASSLVTGVNEQFF.

V and J are TRBV28 and TRBJ2-7, with TRBD1 as a possible D gene (6 bases). The CDR3 totals 13 residues. Trimming took 6 bases from V and 2 from J, leaving 11 bases between them. Germline CDR1 reads MDHEN; CDR2 reads SYDVKM. The CDR3 DNA reads as TGTGCCAGCAGAACAGGGTTCGCCTACGAGCAGTACTTC. It encodes CASRTGFAYEQYF.

The chain recombines TRBV25-1 with TRBJ1-5, with a possible D match to TRBD1 (5 bases). V dropped 9 bases and J dropped 6 bases, with 18 bases sitting between them. The V gene's germline CDR1 is MGHDK and CDR2 SYGVNS. The CDR3 is 14 amino acids. Written as DNA, the CDR3 is TGTGCCAGTCCCGGGGGTGTTGGGGGTCAGCCCCAGCATTTT. This sequence encodes CASPGGVGGQPQHF.

The V gene is TRBV27, the J gene TRBJ1-1; D is possibly TRBD1 (5 bases). The germline V gene encodes CDR1 MNHEY and CDR2 SMNVEV (reference sequence). The CDR3 spans 16 residues. Trimming took 5 bases from V and 2 from J, leaving 18 bases between them. CDR3 in DNA: TGTGCCAGCAGTATGGAGGGACCCGACTCTAACACTGAAGCTTTCTTT. Its protein is CASSMEGPDSNTEAFF.

The rearrangement uses TRBV28 and TRBJ1-2; D is ambiguous. The CDR3 runs to 12 residues. The germline V and J ends were trimmed by 9 bases and 5 bases, with 13 bases remaining between them. Germline CDR1 and CDR2: MDHEN and SYDVKM. This chain's CDR3 is CASTRERYGYTF. The CDR3 nucleotides are TGTGCCAGTACTAGGGAACGGTATGGCTACACCTTC.

This CDR3 reads CASSEDRIGTDTQYF. CDR3 nucleotides: TGTGCCAGTAGCGAGGACAGGATAGGCACAGATACGCAGTATTTT. The chain joins TRBV19 to TRBJ2-3; 7 nucleotides agree with TRBD1. CDR3 size: 15 residues. The germline gives CDR1 LNHDA, CDR2 SQIVND (reference sequence). V was pared by 6 bases and J by 1 base, with 7 bases of the junction left unmatched.

The chain recombines TRBV6-5 with TRBJ1-6; 7 nucleotides align to TRBD1. This CDR3 is 14 amino acids long. Per germline, CDR1 MNHEY and CDR2 SVGAGI. The V gene end was trimmed by 6 bases and the J gene end by 9 bases; junction bases not matched to a gene: 8. This CDR3 is CASSSGTALSPLHF. Written as DNA, the CDR3 is TGTGCCAGCAGCTCCGGGACAGCCCTTTCACCCCTCCACTTT.

The chain carries TRBV7-3 and TRBJ2-1; 10 bases agree with TRBD2. Germline CDR1 is SGHTA and CDR2 is FQGTGA. This CDR3 contains 15 residues. Germline trimming cut 5 bases from V and 4 bases from J; bases unmatched to any gene: 5. CDR3 bases: TGTGCCAGCAGCCAGGGGACTAGCGCTTACAATGAGCAGTTCTTC. It yields the protein CASSQGTSAYNEQFF.

The gene calls are TRBV5-1 and TRBJ1-1, with D maybe TRBD1 (5 bases). The CDR3 is made up of 14 amino acids. The V gene's germline CDR1 is SGHRS and CDR2 YFSETQ. Trimming took 0 bases from V and 10 from J, leaving 16 bases between them. Here the CDR3 reads CASSLGQGPGAAFF. The CDR3 DNA sequence: TGCGCCAGCAGCTTGGGCCAGGGCCCGGGTGCAGCTTTCTTT.

J is TRBJ2-2 and V is TRBV19; the match to TRBD2 covers 8 bases. The germline V gene has CDR1 LNHDA and CDR2 SQIVND (reference sequence). J was trimmed by 4 bases and V by 7 bases; bases with no gene match: 11. This CDR3 has 16 amino acids. The CDR3 DNA follows: TGTGCCAGTAATCATCGCAGCGGGAGAGGCACCGGGGAGCTGTTTTTT. Translation: CASNHRSGRGTGELFF.

V and J are TRBV5-4 and TRBJ1-4; 10 positions match TRBD1. After removal of 3 bases from V and 7 bases from J, the junction contained 3 bases not matched to a gene. CDR1 and CDR2 from the germline V gene are SGHNT and YYREEE (reference sequence). This CDR3 comprises 14 residues. The CDR3 region has the DNA TGTGCCAGCAGCTACGACAGGGGGCGTGAAAAACTGTTTTTT. This encodes CASSYDRGREKLFF.

J is TRBJ2-7 and V is TRBV10-1, with 8 bases aligning to TRBD2. With V trimmed by 5 bases and J by 7 bases, 13 bases remained unmatched. Germline V gene lookup returns CDR1 WNHNN and CDR2 SYGVQD (reference sequence). CDR3 length equals 15 residues. This CDR3 is CASSPGLDGILEQYF. Here the CDR3 DNA reads TGCGCCAGCAGTCCGGGACTAGACGGCATCTTGGAGCAGTACTTC.

This chain links TRBV15 with TRBJ2-2; TRBD1 aligns across 7 bases. V shed 4 bases and J 3 bases; nucleotides not matched to a gene: 2. Germline CDR1 is LNHNV and CDR2 is YYDKDF (reference sequence). The CDR3 loop spans 14 amino acids. The CDR3 nucleotides are TGTGCCACCAGCATCAGGGGGTACACCGGGGAGCTGTTTTTT. It codes for CATSIRGYTGELFF.

The chain recombines TRBV5-4 with TRBJ2-3; TRBD2 might be the D (6 bases). The CDR3 is 16 amino acids. The germline V gene encodes CDR1 SGHNT and CDR2 YYREEE (reference sequence). V shed 4 bases and J shed 0 bases, with 15 bases lying between them. CDR3 DNA: TGTGCCAGCAGCCGCGGACTAACCTCTAGCACAGATACGCAGTATTTT. Protein: CASSRGLTSSTDTQYF.

This chain uses TRBV28 with TRBJ2-7; possibly TRBD2 for D (5 bases). V lost 7 bases to trimming and J lost 6 bases, with 22 bases between them. Germline loops: CDR1 MDHEN, CDR2 SYDVKM. The CDR3 is 15 residues long. The CDR3: CASTSPADSRVEQYF. The CDR3 DNA is TGTGCCAGCACTTCGCCGGCGGACTCGAGGGTCGAGCAGTACTTC. Variable domain in full (rest from reference TRBV28 and TRBJ2-7): DVKVTQSSRYLVKRTGEKVFLECVQDMDHENMFWYRQDPGLGLRLIYFSYDVKMKEKGDIPEGYSVSREKKERFSLILESASTNQTSMYLCASTSPADSRVEQYFGPGTRLTVT.

J is TRBJ2-7 and V is TRBV30, with D perhaps TRBD1 (5 bases). This CDR3 comprises 12 residues. Germline V gene sequence: CDR1 GTSNPN, CDR2 SVGIG (reference sequence). The V end was cut by 2 bases, the J end by 3 bases, with 8 bases between. The CDR3 sequence: CAWSTGNYEQYF. In DNA form, the CDR3 reads TGTGCCTGGAGTACAGGCAACTACGAGCAGTACTTC.

The genes are TRBV6-2 or TRBV6-3 and TRBJ2-2; D might be TRBD1 (5 bases). V was clipped by 2 bases and J by 5 bases, with 12 bases between them. This CDR3 is 15 amino acids long. Germline V gene sequence: CDR1 MNHEY, CDR2 SVGEGT. CDR3 bases: TGTGCCAGCAGTTACGTACAGGCGCGAACCGGGGAGCTGTTTTTT. It yields the protein CASSYVQARTGELFF.

The chain combines TRBV15 with TRBJ1-3; D possibly corresponds to TRBD1 (6 bases). The germline V gene encodes CDR1 LNHNV and CDR2 YYDKDF (reference sequence). CDR3 length: 18 amino acids. Trimming pared 1 base from V and 4 bases from J, leaving 20 bases between. The CDR3 DNA reads as TGTGCCACCAGCAGAGGCCCCCCCCAGGGGATGGGAGGAAACACCATATATTTT. It translates to CATSRGPPQGMGGNTIYF.

This clone was seen once. This chain uses TRBV5-1 with TRBJ2-3; 10 nucleotides match TRBD1. Germline loops: CDR1 SGHRS, CDR2 YFSETQ. J lost 0 bases, V lost 6 bases, and 4 bases had no gene match. CDR3 length: 15 residues. The CDR3 is CASTRDRGSTDTQYF. The DNA for the CDR3 is TGCGCCAGCACACGGGACAGGGGTAGCACAGATACGCAGTATTTT.